Detailed here is one T cell receptor beta chain. There is no known antigen for this receptor. Base quality data are lacking; no much larger clone is found one base away. The cohort was made up of 666 healthy bone marrow donors. All cohort members were sampled while nominally healthy, although unrecorded immune exposures were likely present. The donor tested CMV seronegative and was one of the 352 seronegative cohort members. Every donor gave a peripheral blood sample, and the peripheral blood mononuclear cells from that sample were used for TCR beta sequencing. Genomic DNA was extracted from the blood cell samples with the Qiagen DNeasy Blood Extraction Kit. V is pruned by 0 bases and J by 16 bases, leaving 15 bases of the junction without a gene match. CDR1 LGHNA and CDR2 YNFKEQ were looked up in the germline V gene. Including cysteine and phenylalanine, the CDR3 has 15 amino acids. Only the CDR3 DNA stays, 45 bases, in frame from base 1.

Library generation was performed with the immunoSEQ multiplex PCR assay. A mixture of 60 forward primers for TCR Vbeta segments and 13 reverse primers for TCR Jbeta segments was used in the multiplex PCR. The CDR3 region of rearranged TCR beta genes was amplified from genomic DNA with a multiplex PCR assay. Amplified TCR beta libraries were sequenced as 87-base-pair reads on the Illumina HiSeq System. The study's processing was this. A later analysis tallied around 82 million unique TCR beta chains across the 666 repertoires, and approximately 12 million of those chains were shared by two or more donors. Raw reads were error-corrected and collapsed into unique sequences with a nearest-neighbor algorithm that merged closely related sequences to remove PCR and sequencing errors. Alignment of CDR3 sequences to IMGT reference sequences was used to assign V, D and J gene segments. For a sequence to be retained, a match of at least six nucleotides to both a V gene segment and a J gene segment was required. A rearrangement was called productive if the CDR3 had no stop codons and remained in frame with V and J, and every other rearrangement was called non-productive. CDR3 was defined by IMGT convention, running from the second conserved V-encoded cysteine to the conserved J-encoded phenylalanine. In an earlier analysis of around 640 of the donors, sequences lacking an unambiguous match to a single V gene segment were excluded. In an earlier analysis of a few hundred of the donors, V segments were called functional above 56.7% productive rearrangements and were called segregating when the between-donor standard deviation exceeded 5%. To diagnose cytomegalovirus status from the catalog of TCR beta chain sequences, a statistical classification framework was built. In a later analysis, TCR nucleotide sequences were compared against IMGT/GENE-DB human TR gene sequences so that V and J genes could be assigned. The TCRdist pipeline was used in a later analysis to assign CDR3 sequences and most-parsimonious VDJ recombination scenarios. In a later analysis, each TCR beta chain was defined by its CDR3 amino acid sequence together with its V-gene family, and reads without a unique V-gene family were excluded. In a later analysis, 500 to 700 highly shared, low-generation-probability nucleotide sequences were removed to address suspected cross-contamination and a sequencing artifact. In a later analysis, a clonal expansion index was calculated for each public chain from normalized within-repertoire ranks of inferred template counts. A later analysis computed generation probabilities with a VDJ recombination model fitted to out-of-frame rearrangements, and checked the results against IGoR. A later analysis scored TCR-TCR, TCR-HLA and TCR-CMV co-occurrence with hypergeometric tests, applying a repertoire-size bias correction to TCR pairs. False discovery rates were estimated in a later analysis by permuting HLA or CMV assignments 20 times. In a later analysis, co-occurring TCRs were grouped with DBSCAN, and TCRdist sequence similarity was added when clustering was performed within HLA-allele-positive subsets. Repertoires with fewer than 30,000 or more than 120,000 public chains were left out of co-occurrence clustering, as were about 5 repertoires with anomalous nucleotide sharing. TCRdb took this table from immuneACCESS and kept in-frame rearrangements with V and J called. Such tables lack part of the clones; where checked against another copy, unresolved V genes explain under half of the gap, and the rest is unexplained. The DNA gave D and trimming, while V, J and clone size come from that table. The sample contains around 99,000 clones, about 72% of them found a single time. More than 2% of the sample rests with the top ten.

The data were obtained in a study of cytomegalovirus exposure and HLA in healthy donors (dated 2017 in TCRdb). With respect to the entire study: An earlier analysis of roughly 570 of the donors reported 276 Gb of sequence data and around 110 million unique TCR beta sequences obtained from about 179 million T cells. An early release that covered some 640 HLA-typed donors contained about 300 gigabases of sequencing data and 65 million to 100 million unique TCR sequences. Among the roughly 400 genotyped donors, around 81% belonged to the genetic ancestry cluster associated with self-reported Caucasian donors. The study aimed to test whether cataloging public T cell receptors could reveal signatures of past pathogen exposure. The study used immunosequencing to profile the T cell repertoires of hundreds of subjects and linked those repertoires to cytomegalovirus serostatus. Besides the first cohort of around 670 subjects, a separate validation cohort made up of roughly 120 different subjects was used. High-throughput TCR immunosequencing, statistical association of individual TCRs with disease status, and machine learning were combined to predict cytomegalovirus infection status. To study patterns of TCR occurrence, a later analysis re-analyzed previously published TCR beta repertoires from around 670 donors and added high-resolution HLA genotyping. In the later analysis, no new phenotypic data were used to find candidate immune exposures; instead, reliance was placed on TCR beta sequences and their occurrence across donors. An earlier analysis of several hundred of the donors applied high-throughput TCR beta sequencing to assess whether each TCR beta V gene segment acted as functional or pseudogenic. Alongside the repertoire data, information on donor age, sex, ethnicity and CMV serostatus was compiled. A later genetic analysis used genome-wide SNP genotypes for about 65% of the roughly 670 donors, treating that subset as a discovery cohort. Every discovery cohort repertoire had been produced on one sequencing platform. Both class I and class II loci were covered by HLA typing, at four-digit resolution. Typing coverage differed by locus: A, B, C, DRB1 and DQB1 were typed in roughly 620-630 donors, DQA1 in about 550, DPA1 in over 600, and DPB1 in just under 490. Four to six DR-DQ haplotypes were handled as single units for association and clustering, since linkage in the cohort was strong. Among a few hundred genotyped donors of the cohort, an average of approximately 240,000 unique TCR beta nucleotide sequences were sequenced per donor, 15% to 20% of them non-productive.

General conclusions and limits of the study: An association between a missense DCLRE1C variant and V-gene and J-gene trimming of TCR beta chains was found in a later genetic analysis and replicated in an independent cohort. The authors suggested that the approach could potentially be extended to other disease states and immunological phenotypes. A cluster of highly shared sequence variants was judged likely to be a technical artifact of the sequencing pipeline. In an earlier analysis of about 540 of the donors, most TCR beta V segments were observed in productive rearrangements about 87% or about 30% of the time, broadly matching IMGT annotations. Correlated functional status among segregating V segments might reflect linkage disequilibrium, but an unknown experimental factor could not be ruled out. In a later analysis, some 17,000 TCR beta sequences were associated with specific HLA alleles at a false discovery rate of 0.05. A later analysis found that most CMV-associated TCR beta chains appeared HLA-restricted, with HLA associations seemingly driven largely by CMV exposure. In both the original and validation cohorts, the classifier was reported to diagnose cytomegalovirus status with high specificity and sensitivity. Strong co-occurrence of HLA alleles, especially DR and DQ, made assigning TCR associations to individual alleles difficult. Because the 87-base-pair reads could not distinguish some IMGT-functional V segments, including TRBV6-2 and TRBV6-3, those segments were excluded. In a later genetic analysis, fewer N-insertions in productive TCRs were reported among donors in an Asian-associated ancestry cluster than the 666-donor mean. The cohort was sequenced for TCR beta chains only, and without alpha or paired-chain data the features that could be detected were limited. In a later analysis, TCR association rates were found to vary across HLA loci, with the most associated TCRs seen for DRB1 alleles and the fewest for HLA-C alleles. In a later analysis, several top co-occurrence clusters were reported to appear linked to parvovirus B19, influenza, CMV and Epstein-Barr virus. A later analysis found that HLA-associated TCR beta chains were more clonally expanded and had lower generation probabilities than equally common non-associated chains. Presence/absence analyses assumed roughly uniform sequencing depth across donors, an assumption that may not hold. A total of 150 to 200 TCR beta chains were listed by the study as associated with cytomegalovirus. Because HLA typing was missing for some donors at each locus, association tests included only the typed subset. Most TCR sequences were observed very rarely across donors, whereas some public TCRs were present in many individuals. A further reported finding was that TCR beta sequences accurately predicted the HLA-A and HLA-B alleles for most subjects in the first cohort. The earlier analysis of almost 600 of the donors excluded some 16 rarely observed V segments, including chromosome 9 orphons, because counts were too low. A few of the identified cytomegalovirus-associated TCR beta chains were confirmed in vitro to be specific for cytomegalovirus antigens. The only immune exposure information available for the cohort was CMV serostatus.

The source of this sequence is a young man in good health and CMV-seronegative. The receptor chain draws on TRBV4-2 and TRBJ2-1, and TRBD2 aligns with 7 junction nucleotides. The sample was PBMCs. CDR3 protein: CASSQDGASGPGSFF. The DNA sequence follows: TGTGCCAGCAGCCAAGATGGGGCTAGCGGTCCCGGGTCTTTCTTC.